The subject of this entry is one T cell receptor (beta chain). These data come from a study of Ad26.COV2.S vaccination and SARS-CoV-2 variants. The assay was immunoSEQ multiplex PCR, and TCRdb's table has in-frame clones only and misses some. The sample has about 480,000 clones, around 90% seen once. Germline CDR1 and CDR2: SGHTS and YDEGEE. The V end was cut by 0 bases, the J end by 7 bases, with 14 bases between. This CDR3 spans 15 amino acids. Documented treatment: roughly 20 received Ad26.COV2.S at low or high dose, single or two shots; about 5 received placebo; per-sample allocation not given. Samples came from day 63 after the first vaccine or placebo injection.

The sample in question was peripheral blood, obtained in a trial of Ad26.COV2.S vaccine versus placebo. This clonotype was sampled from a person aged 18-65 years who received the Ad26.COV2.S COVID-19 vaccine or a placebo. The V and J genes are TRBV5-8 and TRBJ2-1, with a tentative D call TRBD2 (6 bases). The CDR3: CASSLVFAGQNEQFF. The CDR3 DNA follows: TGTGCCAGCAGCTTGGTGTTTGCGGGGCAGAATGAGCAGTTCTTC.